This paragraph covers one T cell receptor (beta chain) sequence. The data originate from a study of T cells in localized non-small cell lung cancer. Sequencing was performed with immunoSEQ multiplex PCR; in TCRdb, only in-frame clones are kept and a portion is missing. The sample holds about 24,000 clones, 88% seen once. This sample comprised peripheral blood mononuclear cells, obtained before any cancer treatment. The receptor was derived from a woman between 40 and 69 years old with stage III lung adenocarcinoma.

CDR3 DNA: TGTGCCAGCTCACCCCGACAGGGAAACACTGAAGCTTTCTTT. Translating gives CASSPRQGNTEAFF. The chain employs TRBV18 and TRBJ1-1, with TRBD1 matching 7 bases. In germline, CDR1 is KGHSH, CDR2 LQKENI. This CDR3 is 14 amino acids long. Trimming took 3 bases from V and 2 from J; bases not matched to a gene: 3.